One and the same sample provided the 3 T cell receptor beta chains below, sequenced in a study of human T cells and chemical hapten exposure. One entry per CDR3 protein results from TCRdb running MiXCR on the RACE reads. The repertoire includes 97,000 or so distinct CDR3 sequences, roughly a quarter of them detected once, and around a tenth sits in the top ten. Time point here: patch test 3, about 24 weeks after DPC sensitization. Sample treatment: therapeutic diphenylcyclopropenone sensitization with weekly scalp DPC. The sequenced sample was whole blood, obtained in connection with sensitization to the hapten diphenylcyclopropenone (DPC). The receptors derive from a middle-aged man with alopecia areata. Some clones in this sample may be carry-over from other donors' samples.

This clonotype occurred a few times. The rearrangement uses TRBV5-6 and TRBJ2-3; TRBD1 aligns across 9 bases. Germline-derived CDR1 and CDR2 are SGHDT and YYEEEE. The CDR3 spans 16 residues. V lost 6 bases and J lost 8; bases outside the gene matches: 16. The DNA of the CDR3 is TGTGCCAGCACTTCTACAGGGGGCGCTCGAGTTGGTACGCAGTATTTT. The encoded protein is CASTSTGGARVGTQYF.

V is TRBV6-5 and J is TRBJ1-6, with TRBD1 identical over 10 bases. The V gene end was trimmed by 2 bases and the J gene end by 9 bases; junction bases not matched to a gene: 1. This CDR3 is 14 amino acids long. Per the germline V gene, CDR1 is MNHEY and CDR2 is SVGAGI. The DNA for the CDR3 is TGTGCCAGCAGTTACGACAGGGGGCTTTCACCCCTCCACTTT. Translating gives CASSYDRGLSPLHF.

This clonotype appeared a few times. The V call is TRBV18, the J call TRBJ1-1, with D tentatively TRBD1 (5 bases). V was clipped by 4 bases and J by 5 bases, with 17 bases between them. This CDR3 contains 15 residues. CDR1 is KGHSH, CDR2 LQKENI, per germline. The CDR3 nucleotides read TGTGCCAGCTCACGGGACGTAACCCTTGGGACTGAAGCTTTCTTT. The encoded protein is CASSRDVTLGTEAFF.